The entry below gives a single T cell receptor (beta chain) sequence along with its context. The data were taken from a study of blood T cell repertoires in COVID-19. The wider study: Sites across the United States, Italy and Spain contributed samples from acute and convalescent COVID-19. Sample material is recorded as cDNA or gDNA derived from T cells, B-cell-depleted T cells, or PBMCs.

The CDR3 sequence is 14 residues long. The V end lost 3 bases, the J end lost 1 base, and 12 bases lay between the germline ends. Germline values: CDR1 DFQATT, CDR2 SNEGSKA (reference sequence). In the study's own analysis: Amplification from reference gene primers served as the basis for estimated nucleated cell counts. Sequencing was performed with immunoSEQ multiplex PCR; in TCRdb, only in-frame clones are kept and a portion is missing. That table gives V, J and clone size, and the DNA gave D and trimming. This sample has about 300,000 clones, with roughly nine tenths found just once. The sequencing sample was made of peripheral blood. V usage is TRBV20-1 and J usage is TRBJ1-1, with a possible D match to TRBD1 (5 bases). This TCR derives from a man between 18 and 35 years old with active or convalescent COVID-19. The chain's CDR3 is CSASFGTSNTEAFF. In DNA form, the CDR3 reads TGCAGTGCTAGTTTCGGGACTTCGAACACTGAAGCTTTCTTT.